What follows is one T cell receptor beta chain and its context. As yet, its antigen is unknown. The record originates from a study of cytomegalovirus exposure and HLA in healthy donors. Whole-study findings and limits: The CMV antigen specificity of a few CMV-associated chains was confirmed through in vitro analysis. Equally common other TCR beta chains were less clonally expanded than HLA-associated ones, a later analysis found. Some segments of the V type, notably TRBV6-2 and TRBV6-3, were excluded as indistinguishable.

This CDR3 has 15 amino acids. CDR1 and CDR2 from the germline V gene are SGHAT and FQNNGV. Germline trimming cut 6 bases from V and 3 bases from J; bases unmatched to any gene: 9. In the PCR, 60 Vbeta and 13 Jbeta primers were used. The table came from immunoSEQ multiplex PCR; TCRdb's copy has only in-frame clones and leaves some out. The sample holds about 180,000 clones, 75% to 80% seen once. V gene TRBV11-2 combines with J gene TRBJ2-3; 7 bases align to TRBD2. The receptor's source is a man aged 40-49 years in good health and CMV-seropositive. Sequenced input: PBMCs. The CDR3 reads CASRRIGRGTDTQYF. DNA of the CDR3: TGTGCCAGCAGGAGGATTGGGAGGGGAACAGATACGCAGTATTTT.